This T cell receptor beta chain was documented in a study of early T cells in non-severe SARS-CoV-2 infection. Individual cDNA molecules each received unique molecular identifiers attached to them. TCRdb analysed the 5' RACE reads with MiXCR anew, one entry per CDR3 protein. This repertoire shows 29,000 or so distinct CDR3 sequences, roughly 5% found once; its top ten account for about 6.5%. The CDR3 runs 14 residues. The germline gives CDR1 LGHNT, CDR2 FRNRAP. Trimming removed 7 bases at V and 5 bases at J, with 18 bases between. This clonotype was counted at least ten times. This TCR came from an adult who was a healthcare worker with PCR-confirmed SARS-CoV-2 infection or an uninfected control (not recorded which). Sample: whole blood. This rearrangement joins TRBV12-5 to TRBJ2-7; D is perhaps TRBD2 (6 bases). The CDR3 sequence: CASAGTDFINEQYF. CDR3 DNA sequence: TGTGCTAGTGCCGGGACTGACTTTATCAACGAGCAGTACTTC.